This T cell receptor beta chain derives from a study of shared clonotypes between healthy human individuals. Study donors comprised healthy, HIV-negative adults devoid of recent acute infection or vaccination. A CD45RA-negative memory subset and a CD45RA+ naive subset were separated from the CD4+ cells. This table comes from immunoSEQ multiplex PCR, and its TCRdb copy is limited to in-frame clones, with some not included. The sample gives some 350,000 clones, roughly 70% of which show up once; about 9.4% is in the top ten. The sample comprised memory CD4+ T cells sorted from blood. Subset reported: CD45RA-negative fraction. This clonotype originated in a man under 40 in good health.

This CDR3 reads CASSHSRTSQADTQYF. The CDR3 DNA is TGTGCCAGCAGCCATTCCCGGACATCTCAGGCCGATACGCAGTATTTT. The V gene is TRBV7-3, the J gene TRBJ2-3, with a possible D match to TRBD1 (5 bases). Trimming cost V 5 bases and J 6 bases, with 21 bases left between them. The CDR3 loop spans 16 amino acids. The V gene's germline CDR1 is SGHTA and CDR2 FQGTGA.